This is a list of T cell receptor beta chains from one sample in a study of CD8 T cells in Susac syndrome. TCRdb itself ran the immunoSEQ multiplex PCR reads through MiXCR, one entry per CDR3 protein. Of about 76,000 distinct CDR3 sequences in the sample, 91% were seen once. Sequencing was performed on CD8+ T cells from PBMCs. The receptors derive from a human donor with multiple sclerosis. The CDR3 runs from the conserved cysteine through the conserved F or W.

j_gene: TRBJ2-3; v_gene: TRBV12-3/TRBV12-4; CDR3aa: CASSSVSTDTQYF
j_gene: TRBJ2-1; v_gene: TRBV4-3; CDR3aa: CASSQDIGTSGYNEQFF
j_gene: TRBJ1-4; v_gene: TRBV7-2; CDR3aa: CASCLRTGGEKLFF
j_gene: TRBJ2-3; v_gene: TRBV27; CDR3aa: CASRLLMDLTDTQYF
j_gene: TRBJ2-1; v_gene: TRBV7-9; CDR3aa: CASSLDSKTEQFF
j_gene: TRBJ2-2; v_gene: TRBV12-3/TRBV12-4; CDR3aa: CASTSGRYTGELFF
j_gene: TRBJ1-1; v_gene: TRBV7-8; CDR3aa: CASSLTTSNTEAFF
j_gene: TRBJ2-7; v_gene: TRBV4-1; CDR3aa: CASSQGSWRETRYEQYF
j_gene: TRBJ2-1; v_gene: TRBV20-1; CDR3aa: CSASGGYEQFF
j_gene: TRBJ2-7; v_gene: TRBV4-1; CDR3aa: CASSQVREAYEQYF
j_gene: TRBJ2-7; v_gene: TRBV12-3/TRBV12-4; CDR3aa: CASSFTSAPREQYF
j_gene: TRBJ2-1; v_gene: TRBV20-1; CDR3aa: CSARDLGFYEQFF
j_gene: TRBJ2-7; v_gene: TRBV13; CDR3aa: CASSLAGGPGEQYF
j_gene: TRBJ2-7; v_gene: TRBV5-1; CDR3aa: CASSLGQVSSYEQYF
j_gene: TRBJ2-7; v_gene: TRBV28; CDR3aa: CASSFRGPSYEQYF
j_gene: TRBJ2-7; v_gene: TRBV6-5; CDR3aa: CASSPGPREQYF
j_gene: TRBJ1-2; v_gene: TRBV7-9; CDR3aa: CASSLDRVYGYTF
j_gene: TRBJ2-3; v_gene: TRBV27; CDR3aa: CASSPQGVNTDTQYF
j_gene: TRBJ1-1; v_gene: TRBV5-1; CDR3aa: CASSLDWRQTFPEAFF
j_gene: TRBJ1-5; v_gene: TRBV28; CDR3aa: CASSFGSGQPQHF
j_gene: TRBJ2-5; v_gene: TRBV11-2; CDR3aa: CASSSGAAGAKETQYF
j_gene: TRBJ2-7; v_gene: TRBV6-1; CDR3aa: CASSGGLAGPYEQYF
j_gene: TRBJ2-2; v_gene: TRBV11-2; CDR3aa: CASSLVGRANTGELFF
j_gene: TRBJ2-5; v_gene: TRBV9; CDR3aa: CASSVLSGVQETQYF
j_gene: TRBJ2-1; v_gene: TRBV6-5; CDR3aa: CASSADLAGGVEQFF
j_gene: TRBJ1-1; v_gene: TRBV27; CDR3aa: CASSLITDGVTEAFF
j_gene: TRBJ1-6; v_gene: TRBV6-4; CDR3aa: CASSDGVSSYNSPLHF